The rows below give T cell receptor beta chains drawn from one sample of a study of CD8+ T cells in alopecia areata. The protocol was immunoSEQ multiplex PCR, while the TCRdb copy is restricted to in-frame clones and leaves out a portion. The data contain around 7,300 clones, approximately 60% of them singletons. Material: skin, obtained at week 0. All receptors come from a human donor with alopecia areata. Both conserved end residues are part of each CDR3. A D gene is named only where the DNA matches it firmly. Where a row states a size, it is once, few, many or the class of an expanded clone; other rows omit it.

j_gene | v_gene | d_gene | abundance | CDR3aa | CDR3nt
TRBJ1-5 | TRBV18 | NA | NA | CASSPPGDQPQHF | TGTGCCAGCTCACCACCGGGGGATCAGCCCCAGCATTTT
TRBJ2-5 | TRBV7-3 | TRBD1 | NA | CASSPTRGQGAETQYF | TGTGCCAGCAGCCCAACGAGGGGACAGGGGGCTGAGACCCAGTACTTC
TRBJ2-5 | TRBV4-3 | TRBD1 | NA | CASSQELSGGRETQYF | TGCGCCAGCAGCCAAGAATTGTCAGGGGGTAGAGAGACCCAGTACTTC
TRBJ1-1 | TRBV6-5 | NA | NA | CASSYSTSGATEAFF | TGTGCCAGCAGTTACTCCACGTCGGGGGCAACTGAAGCTTTCTTT
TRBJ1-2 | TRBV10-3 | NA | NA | CAISVNPGETSYGYTF | TGTGCCATCAGTGTTAACCCAGGGGAGACAAGCTATGGCTACACCTTC
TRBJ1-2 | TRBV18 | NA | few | CASSPEFNRAYLGYTF | TGTGCCAGCTCACCAGAGTTTAACAGGGCATATCTTGGCTACACCTTC
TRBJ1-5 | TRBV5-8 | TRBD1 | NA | CASSLGMGTGGGPQHF | TGTGCCAGCAGCTTGGGAATGGGGACAGGGGGCGGGCCCCAGCATTTT
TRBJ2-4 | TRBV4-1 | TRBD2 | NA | CASSQDSTGRGEVYF | TGCGCCAGCAGCCAAGATTCGACCGGGAGGGGGGAGGTCTACTTC
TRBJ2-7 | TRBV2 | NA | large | CASNGAFSYEQYF | TGTGCCAGCAATGGAGCGTTCTCCTACGAGCAGTACTTC
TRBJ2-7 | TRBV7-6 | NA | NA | CASSLAPVSSSYEQYF | TGTGCCAGCAGCTTAGCCCCAGTTTCGAGCTCCTACGAGCAGTACTTC
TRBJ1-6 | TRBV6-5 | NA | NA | CASMGRGNSPLHF | TGTGCCAGCATGGGGCGGGGGAATTCACCCCTCCACTTT
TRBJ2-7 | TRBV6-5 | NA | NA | CASSYSSDSYEQYF | TGTGCCAGCAGTTACTCCAGTGACAGCTACGAGCAGTACTTC
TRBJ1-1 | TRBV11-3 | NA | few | CASSRSGEAFF | TGTGCCAGCAGCAGAAGCGGTGAAGCTTTCTTT
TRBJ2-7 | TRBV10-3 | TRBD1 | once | CAISDVLGQGYEQYF | TGTGCCATCAGTGACGTCCTGGGACAGGGATACGAGCAGTACTTC
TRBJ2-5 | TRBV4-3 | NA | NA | CASSQVRGETQYF | TGCGCCAGCAGCCAAGTCAGGGGAGAGACCCAGTACTTC
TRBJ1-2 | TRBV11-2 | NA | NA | CASSLALTGVYGYTF | TGTGCCAGCAGCTTGGCCCTAACGGGGGTTTATGGCTACACCTTC
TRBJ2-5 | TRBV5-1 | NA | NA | CASSFGGTGGETQYF | TGCGCCAGCAGCTTCGGCGGGACTGGAGGAGAGACCCAGTACTTC
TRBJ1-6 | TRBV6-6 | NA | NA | CASMGRGNSPLHF | TGTGCCAGCATGGGGCGGGGGAATTCACCCCTCCACTTT
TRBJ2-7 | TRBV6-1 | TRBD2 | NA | CASSEGTSGSYEQYF | TGTGCCAGCAGTGAAGGGACTAGCGGCTCCTACGAGCAGTACTTC
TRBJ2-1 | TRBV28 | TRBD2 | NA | CASSLQGAGAYNEQFF | TGTGCCAGCAGTCTGCAAGGAGCGGGAGCCTACAATGAGCAGTTCTTC
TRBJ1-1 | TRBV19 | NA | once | CASRLTENTEAFF | TGTGCCAGTAGACTGACTGAGAACACTGAAGCTTTCTTT
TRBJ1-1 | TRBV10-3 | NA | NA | CAISDRTPTNTEAFF | TGTGCCATCAGTGATCGGACACCAACGAACACTGAAGCTTTCTTT
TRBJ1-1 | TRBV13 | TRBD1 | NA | CASSFHLRGQENTEAFF | TGTGCCAGCAGCTTTCACCTGAGGGGACAGGAGAACACTGAAGCTTTCTTT
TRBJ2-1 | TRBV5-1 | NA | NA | CASSFGSGNKQFF | TGCGCCAGCAGCTTTGGTTCCGGGAACAAGCAGTTCTTC
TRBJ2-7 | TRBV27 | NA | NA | CASSLSPSYEQYF | TGTGCCAGCAGTTTATCCCCATCCTACGAGCAGTACTTC
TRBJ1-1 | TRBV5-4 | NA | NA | CASSGGTGTPNTEAFF | TGTGCCAGCAGCGGGGGGACCGGGACGCCGAACACTGAAGCTTTCTTT
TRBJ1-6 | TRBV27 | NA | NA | CASRQGDSPLHF | TGTGCCAGCAGGCAAGGGGATTCACCCCTCCACTTT
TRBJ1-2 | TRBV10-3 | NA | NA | CAISESGGVYGYTF | TGTGCCATCAGTGAGTCGGGGGGTGTCTATGGCTACACCTTC
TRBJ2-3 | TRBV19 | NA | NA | CASKQGTISTDTQYF | TGTGCCAGTAAACAGGGAACCATAAGCACAGATACGCAGTATTTT
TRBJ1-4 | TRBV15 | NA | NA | CATSRLRLGGVFEKLFF | TGTGCCACCAGCAGACTCCGCCTAGGAGGGGTCTTTGAAAAACTGTTTTTT
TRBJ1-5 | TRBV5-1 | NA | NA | CASSFDSRGNQPQHF | TGCGCCAGCAGTTTTGACTCAAGGGGCAATCAGCCCCAGCATTTT
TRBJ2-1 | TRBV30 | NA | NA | CACLVEGGGEQFF | TGTGCCTGCCTAGTTGAGGGAGGGGGTGAGCAGTTCTTC
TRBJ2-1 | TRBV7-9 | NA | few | CASSGEKGGEQFF | TGTGCCAGCAGCGGTGAGAAGGGGGGTGAGCAGTTCTTC
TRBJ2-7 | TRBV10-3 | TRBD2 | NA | CAISDHTGTSASEQYF | TGTGCCATCAGTGACCACACCGGGACTAGCGCGAGCGAGCAGTACTTC
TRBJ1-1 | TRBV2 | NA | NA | CASSEGRLSNTEAFF | TGTGCCAGCAGTGAAGGAAGGTTATCAAACACTGAAGCTTTCTTT
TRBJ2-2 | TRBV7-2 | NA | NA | CASSLVQLGFGGELFF | TGTGCCAGCAGCTTAGTGCAACTAGGTTTTGGCGGGGAGCTGTTTTTT
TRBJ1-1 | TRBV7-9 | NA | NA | CASSLWSQGDFRDTEAFF | TGTGCCAGCAGCTTATGGTCACAGGGCGATTTCCGGGACACTGAAGCTTTCTTT
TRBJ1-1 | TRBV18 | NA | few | CASSPGLGRDTEAFF | TGTGCCAGCTCACCCGGCTTGGGAAGGGACACTGAAGCTTTCTTT
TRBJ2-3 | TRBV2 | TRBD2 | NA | CASKAGVDTQYF | TGTGCCAGCAAAGCGGGAGTAGATACGCAGTATTTT
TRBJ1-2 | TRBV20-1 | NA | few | CSAMGLHGYTF | TGCAGTGCTATGGGATTACACGGCTACACCTTC
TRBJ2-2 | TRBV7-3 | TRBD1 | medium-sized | CASSLHRGGTGELFF | TGTGCCAGCAGCCTCCACAGGGGCGGAACCGGGGAGCTGTTTTTT
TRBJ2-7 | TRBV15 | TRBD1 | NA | CATSRDRGVHEQYF | TGTGCCACCAGCAGGGACAGGGGAGTCCACGAGCAGTACTTC
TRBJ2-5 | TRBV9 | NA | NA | CASSGTSGTGTQYF | TGTGCCAGCAGCGGGACTAGTGGGACAGGGACCCAGTACTTC
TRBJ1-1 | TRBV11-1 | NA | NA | CASSPRGPLTEAFF | TGTGCCAGCAGCCCGCGGGGCCCTTTGACTGAAGCTTTCTTT
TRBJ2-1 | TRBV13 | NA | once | CASRHGWLPPYNEQFF | TGTGCCAGCAGGCATGGATGGCTACCACCGTACAATGAGCAGTTCTTC
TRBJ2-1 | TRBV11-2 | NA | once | CASSLEPGPYNEQFF | TGTGCCAGCAGCTTAGAGCCCGGCCCCTACAATGAGCAGTTCTTC
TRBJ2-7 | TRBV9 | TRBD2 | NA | CASSIDSGRVYEQYF | TGTGCCAGCAGCATCGATAGCGGGAGGGTCTACGAGCAGTACTTC
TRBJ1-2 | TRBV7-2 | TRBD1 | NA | CASSLVSGTDGYTF | TGTGCCAGCAGCTTAGTGAGCGGGACAGATGGCTACACCTTC
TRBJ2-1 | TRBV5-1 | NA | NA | CASSGREGTYNEQFF | TGCGCCAGCTCGGGCAGGGAAGGAACCTACAATGAGCAGTTCTTC
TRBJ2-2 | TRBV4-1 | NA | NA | CASSPQQTGELFF | TGCGCCAGCAGCCCACAGCAGACCGGGGAGCTGTTTTTT
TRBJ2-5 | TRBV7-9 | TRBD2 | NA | CASSPRGEGETQYF | TGTGCCAGCAGCCCCAGAGGGGAGGGAGAGACCCAGTACTTC
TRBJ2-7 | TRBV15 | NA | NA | CATSRDHEGGEQYF | TGTGCCACCAGCAGAGATCACGAGGGCGGCGAGCAGTACTTC
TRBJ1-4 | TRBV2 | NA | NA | CASSEGWLKAEKLFF | TGTGCCAGCAGTGAGGGGTGGCTTAAGGCTGAAAAACTGTTTTTT
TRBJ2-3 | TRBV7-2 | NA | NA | CASSQRRDGLDTQYF | TGTGCCAGCAGCCAACGGCGGGATGGCCTAGATACGCAGTATTTT
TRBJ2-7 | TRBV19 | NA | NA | CASSDTGEPYEQYF | TGTGCCAGTAGTGATACCGGGGAACCCTACGAGCAGTACTTC
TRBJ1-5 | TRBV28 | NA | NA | CASSLGVSNQPQHF | TGTGCCAGCAGTCTGGGGGTTAGCAATCAGCCCCAGCATTTT
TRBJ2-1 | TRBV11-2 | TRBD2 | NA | CASRLGGGIYNEQFF | TGTGCCAGCAGACTAGGCGGGGGGATCTACAATGAGCAGTTCTTC
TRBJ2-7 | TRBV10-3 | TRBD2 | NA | CAISESTKRERGSEQYF | TGTGCCATCAGTGAGTCGACGAAGCGGGAGAGGGGGTCCGAGCAGTACTTC
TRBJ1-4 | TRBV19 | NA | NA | CASSVIVGEKLFF | TGTGCCAGTAGTGTGATTGTGGGAGAAAAACTGTTTTTT